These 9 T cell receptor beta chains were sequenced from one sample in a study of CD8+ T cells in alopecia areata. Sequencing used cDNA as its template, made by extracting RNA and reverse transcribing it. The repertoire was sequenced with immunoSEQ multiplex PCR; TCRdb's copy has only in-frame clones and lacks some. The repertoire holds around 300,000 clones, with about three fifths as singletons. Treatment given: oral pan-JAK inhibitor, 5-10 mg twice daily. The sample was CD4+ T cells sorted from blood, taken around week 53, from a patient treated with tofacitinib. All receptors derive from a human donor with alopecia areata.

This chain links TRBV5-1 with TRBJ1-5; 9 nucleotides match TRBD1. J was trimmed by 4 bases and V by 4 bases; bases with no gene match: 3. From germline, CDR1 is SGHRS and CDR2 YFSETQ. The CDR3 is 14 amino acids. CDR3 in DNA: TGCGCCAGCAGCCAGGGACAGGGAAATCAGCCCCAGCATTTT. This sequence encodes CASSQGQGNQPQHF.

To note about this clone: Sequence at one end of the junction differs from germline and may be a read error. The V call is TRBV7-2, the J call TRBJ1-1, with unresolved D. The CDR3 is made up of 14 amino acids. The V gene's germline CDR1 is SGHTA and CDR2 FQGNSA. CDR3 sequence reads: CASSITLQNAEAFF. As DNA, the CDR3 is TGTGCCAGCAGCATAACCCTACAGAACGCTGAAGCTTTCTTT.

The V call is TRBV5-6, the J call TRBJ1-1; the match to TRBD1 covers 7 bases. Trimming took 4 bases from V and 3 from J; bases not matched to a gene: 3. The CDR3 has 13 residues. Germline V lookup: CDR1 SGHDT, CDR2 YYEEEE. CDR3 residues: CASSTQGDTEAFF. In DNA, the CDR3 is TGTGCCAGCAGCACGCAGGGGGACACTGAAGCTTTCTTT.

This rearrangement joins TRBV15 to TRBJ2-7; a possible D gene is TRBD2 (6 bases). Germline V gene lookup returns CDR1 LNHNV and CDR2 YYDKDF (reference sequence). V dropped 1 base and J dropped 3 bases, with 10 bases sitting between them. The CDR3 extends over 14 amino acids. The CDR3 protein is CATSRGTGGYEQYF. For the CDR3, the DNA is TGTGCCACCAGCAGAGGAACCGGGGGCTACGAGCAGTACTTC.

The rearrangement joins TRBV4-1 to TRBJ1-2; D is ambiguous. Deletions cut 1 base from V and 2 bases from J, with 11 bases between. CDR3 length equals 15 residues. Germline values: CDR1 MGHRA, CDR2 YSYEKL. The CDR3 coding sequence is TGCGCCAGCAGCCAAGGCCAAGCGAGGAACTATGGCTACACCTTC. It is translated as CASSQGQARNYGYTF.

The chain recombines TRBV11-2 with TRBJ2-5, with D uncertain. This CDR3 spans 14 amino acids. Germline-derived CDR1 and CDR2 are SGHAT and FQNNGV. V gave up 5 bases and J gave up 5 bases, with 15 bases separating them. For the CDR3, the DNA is TGTGCCAGCAGCCCTCTTCGAGGATCGGAGACCCAGTACTTC. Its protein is CASSPLRGSETQYF.

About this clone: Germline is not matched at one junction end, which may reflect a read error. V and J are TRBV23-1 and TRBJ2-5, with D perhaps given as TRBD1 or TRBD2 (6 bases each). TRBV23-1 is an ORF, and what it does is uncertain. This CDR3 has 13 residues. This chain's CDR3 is CASRTPGAEAQYF. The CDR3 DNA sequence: TGCGCCAGCAGAACCCCGGGGGCAGAGGCCCAGTACTTC.

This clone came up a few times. CDR3 coding DNA: TGTGCCACCAGCAGAGATTTCGGTGGGGCCTACGAGCAGTACTTC. It specifies CATSRDFGGAYEQYF. The chain recombines TRBV15 with TRBJ2-7; no definite D call. V shed 0 bases and J shed 2 bases, with 11 bases lying between them. The CDR3 sequence is 15 residues long. Per germline, CDR1 LNHNV and CDR2 YYDKDF (reference sequence).

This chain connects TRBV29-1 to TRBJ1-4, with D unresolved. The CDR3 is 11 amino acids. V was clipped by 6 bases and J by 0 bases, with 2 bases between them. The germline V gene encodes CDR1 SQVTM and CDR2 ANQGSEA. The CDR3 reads CSVTTNEKLFF. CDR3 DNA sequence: TGCAGCGTGACAACTAATGAAAAACTGTTTTTT.